This note documents a single TCR beta chain sequence. Its antigen is not identified. The record originates from a study of cytomegalovirus exposure and HLA in healthy donors. Use of 60 Vbeta and 13 Jbeta primers characterized the PCR. Profiled with immunoSEQ multiplex PCR; TCRdb holds only in-frame clones, not every one. The sample table sets out under 150,000 clones. Points from the study as a whole: Reportedly, fewer N-insertions than the roughly 700-donor mean appeared in an Asian-associated ancestry cluster in a later analysis. Prediction of most subjects' HLA-A and HLA-B alleles by TCR beta sequences was reportedly accurate.

The CDR3 covers 16 residues. Germline CDR1 is SGDLS and CDR2 is YYNGEE. The V gene end was trimmed by 0 bases and the J gene end by 1 base; junction bases not matched to a gene: 4. The sequenced material came from PBMCs. The clonotype was recovered from a man aged 35 to 55 in good health and CMV-seronegative. This chain connects TRBV9 to TRBJ2-1; 7 bases match TRBD2. As DNA, the CDR3 is TGTGCCAGCAGCGTAGCCGGGGGGTTGTCCTACAATGAGCAGTTCTTC. Translating it yields CASSVAGGLSYNEQFF.